What follows describes a single T cell receptor (beta chain). This receptor's antigen is unknown. Within one base of it there is no much larger clone, and no base qualities were kept. The germline V gene gives CDR1 as SGHTA and CDR2 as FQGNSA. V sheds 4 bases and J sheds 4 bases, leaving 16 bases between their ends. There are 15 amino acids in the CDR3, from cysteine to phenylalanine inclusive. Only the CDR3 region is kept as DNA, spanning 45 bases read in frame from base 1. The sample is drawn from a study of blood T cell repertoires in COVID-19 (dated by TCRdb to 2019 to 2021). With regard to the full study: Collaborator samples came from the United States, Italy and Spain and covered acute and convalescent phases of COVID-19. The dataset comprised deeply sampled blood TCRbeta repertoires from subjects exposed to, actively infected with, or recovered from COVID-19. The repertoires were released in a freely available public database meant as a resource for research on the immune response to SARS-CoV-2. Where available, HLA class I and class II types were taken from metadata supplied by the sample provider and were not determined by assay-based typing. Samples came from the ongoing ImmuneRACE study (first 160 participants) plus 1,254 subjects from 6 global collaborators. A de-identified subject ID, COVID-19 status, age in years and sex were almost always included in the sample metadata. The prospective study material was composed of cDNA or gDNA derived from T cells, B-cell-depleted T cells, or PBMCs. General study outcomes and caveats: How much clinical and demographic metadata was included differed by source and by participant, and the metadata was provided uncurated.

The collaborating institutions used their own protocols to collect whole blood in K2EDTA tubes. For TCRbeta analysis, collaborators shipped samples as frozen whole blood, isolated PBMCs, or DNA extracted from either of those sample types. TCRbeta CDR3 regions were amplified from genomic DNA by means of the immunoSEQ Assay, a bias-controlled multiplex PCR. In the authors' own workflow: Within the assay, amplification of reference gene primers was used to estimate how many nucleated cells each sample contained. Sequence reads were collapsed and filtered to measure the absolute abundance of every unique TCRbeta CDR3 rearrangement. For each sample, productive Simpson clonality was calculated as the square root of Simpson's diversity index over productive rearrangements. Drawn from immuneACCESS, this table holds only the in-frame rearrangements with V and J called that TCRdb kept. Clones are partly lost; checked studies trace under half to an unresolved V gene and leave the rest unexplained. That table is the source of V, J and clone size, and D and trimming were worked out from the DNA. The sample has approximately 73,000 clones on record, approximately 80% of them singletons. Jointly, the top ten make up approximately 0.8% of the sample.

This receptor was identified in a woman between 70 and 85 years old with acute or convalescent COVID-19. The sample comprised peripheral blood. The receptor chain draws on TRBV7-2 and TRBJ1-2, with no reliable assignment of the D segment. The CDR3 amino acid sequence is: CASSSPGSGLYGYTF. The DNA sequence is TGTGCCAGCAGCTCTCCGGGGTCGGGTCTCTATGGCTACACCTTC.